The rows below give T cell receptor beta chains drawn from one sample of a study of blood T cell repertoires in COVID-19. Sequencing used immunoSEQ multiplex PCR; TCRdb keeps in-frame clones, though not all of them. The data contain roughly 240,000 clones, about 82% of them singletons. The sample consisted of PBMCs or T cells enriched from blood (not recorded which). These receptors all come from a woman aged 50 to 60 who had recovered from COVID-19. The CDR3 runs from the conserved cysteine through the conserved F or W. The D gene is left open where the match is weak. Part of the rows lack a size; the others show once, few, many or a class for expanded clones.

. | TRBD1 | TRBJ2-6 | TRBV5-1 | CASSPRPPGQGATGANVLTF | TGCGCCAGCAGCCCCAGGCCCCCGGGACAGGGGGCGACTGGGGCCAACGTCCTGACTTTC
. | TRBD1 | TRBJ1-2 | TRBV5-6 | CASSLGGQGNYGYTF | TGTGCCAGCAGCTTGGGGGGACAGGGGAACTATGGCTACACCTTC
. | TRBD1 | TRBJ2-7 | TRBV5-1 | CASSLLGDSSYEQYF | TGCGCCAGCAGCTTGCTCGGGGACAGTTCCTACGAGCAGTACTTC
once | TRBD1 | TRBJ1-2 | TRBV25-1 | CASSRTGGGGYTF | TGTGCCAGCAGTAGAACAGGGGGCGGTGGCTACACCTTC
. | . | TRBJ2-7 | TRBV5-8 | CASSLGQPGNYEQYF | TGTGCCAGCAGCCTCGGACAACCAGGGAATTACGAGCAGTACTTC
. | TRBD1 | TRBJ1-5 | TRBV19 | CASTWTGDQPQHF | TGTGCCAGTACTTGGACAGGAGATCAGCCCCAGCATTTT
. | . | TRBJ1-4 | TRBV7-8 | CASSLFPEQKLFF | TGTGCCAGCAGCTTGTTTCCGGAACAGAAACTGTTTTTT
. | . | TRBJ1-2 | TRBV29-1 | CSGRVGGGYTF | TGCAGCGGCAGGGTGGGTGGAGGCTACACCTTC
. | . | TRBJ1-5 | TRBV2 | CASSEREGNQPQHF | TGTGCCAGCAGTGAGAGGGAAGGCAATCAGCCCCAGCATTTT
. | TRBD1 | TRBJ1-5 | TRBV7-9 | CASSSGSRGHQPQHF | TGTGCCAGCAGCTCCGGATCCAGGGGGCATCAGCCCCAGCATTTT
. | . | TRBJ2-6 | TRBV6-1 | CASSEFPAGATGANVLTF | TGTGCCAGCAGTGAATTCCCGGCAGGGGCGACCGGGGCCAACGTCCTGACTTTC
. | TRBD1 | TRBJ1-2 | TRBV6-6 | CASSDPGQHYGYTF | TGTGCCAGCAGTGACCCGGGACAGCACTATGGCTACACCTTC
. | TRBD2 | TRBJ2-7 | TRBV5-5 | CASSSLAGVGEQYF | TGTGCCAGCAGCTCCCTAGCGGGAGTAGGCGAGCAGTACTTC
. | TRBD1 | TRBJ2-2 | TRBV4-3 | CASSHRTGNTGELFF | TGCGCCAGCAGCCACCGGACAGGGAACACCGGGGAGCTGTTTTTT
once | . | TRBJ1-2 | TRBV28 | CASSLYGVRAYGYTF | TGTGCCAGCAGTTTATACGGGGTTCGGGCCTATGGCTACACCTTC
. | . | TRBJ2-1 | TRBV3-1/TRBV3-2 | CASSPRRVFRGEQFF | TGTGCCAGCAGCCCCCGGCGAGTTTTTAGAGGTGAGCAGTTCTTC
. | . | TRBJ1-6 | TRBV14 | CASRNTGLNSPLHF | TGTGCCAGCAGAAACACAGGGTTGAATTCACCCCTCCACTTT
few | . | TRBJ2-7 | TRBV9 | CASSVDRGFEQYF | TGTGCCAGCAGCGTAGATCGAGGCTTTGAGCAGTACTTC
. | . | TRBJ2-7 | TRBV7-6 | CASSPSGRGEQYF | TGTGCCAGCAGCCCTTCAGGACGGGGCGAGCAGTACTTC
. | TRBD2 | TRBJ2-7 | TRBV7-2 | CASSLASGGIEQYF | TGTGCCAGCAGCTTAGCGTCGGGAGGGATCGAGCAGTACTTC
. | . | TRBJ2-7 | TRBV7-9 | CASSFSLNEQYF | TGTGCCAGCAGCTTCAGTCTCAACGAGCAGTACTTC
once | . | TRBJ1-2 | TRBV15 | CATSRGGQPSYGYTF | TGTGCCACCAGCAGAGGCGGACAGCCCAGCTATGGCTACACCTTC
. | TRBD1 | TRBJ1-2 | TRBV5-4 | CASSGGQGRYGYTF | TGTGCCAGCAGCGGAGGACAGGGTAGATATGGCTACACCTTC
. | TRBD2 | TRBJ2-3 | TRBV28 | CASSFGGRGKGDTQYF | TGTGCCAGCAGTTTCGGCGGGAGGGGGAAGGGAGATACGCAGTATTTT
. | . | TRBJ1-2 | TRBV2 | CASSESLGLIYGYTF | TGTGCCAGCAGTGAAAGTCTTGGCCTCATCTATGGCTACACCTTC
. | . | TRBJ2-2 | TRBV9 | CASSVAGGHANTGELFF | TGTGCCAGCAGCGTAGCCGGGGGGCACGCGAACACCGGGGAGCTGTTTTTT
. | . | TRBJ2-7 | TRBV12-3/TRBV12-4 | CASSFGLASEQYF | TGTGCCAGCAGTTTCGGACTCGCCTCCGAGCAGTACTTC
. | TRBD2 | TRBJ2-5 | TRBV5-6 | CASSLAGRGGLETQYF | TGTGCCAGCAGCTTGGCTGGGCGGGGGGGCCTTGAGACCCAGTACTTC
. | TRBD1 | TRBJ2-7 | TRBV5-1 | CASSLRDRSQGPYF | TGCGCCAGCAGCTTGCGGGACAGGAGTCAAGGTCCGTACTTC